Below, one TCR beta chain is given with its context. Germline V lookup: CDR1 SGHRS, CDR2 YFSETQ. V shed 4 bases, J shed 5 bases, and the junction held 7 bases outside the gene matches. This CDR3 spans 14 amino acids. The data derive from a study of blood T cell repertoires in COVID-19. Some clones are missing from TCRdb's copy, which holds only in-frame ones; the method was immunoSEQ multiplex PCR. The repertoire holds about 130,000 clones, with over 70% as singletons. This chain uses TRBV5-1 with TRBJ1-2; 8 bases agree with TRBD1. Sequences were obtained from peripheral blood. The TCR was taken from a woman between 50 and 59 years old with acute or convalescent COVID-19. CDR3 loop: CASSPTGAEYGYTF. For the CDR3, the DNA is TGCGCCAGCAGCCCGACAGGGGCTGAATATGGCTACACCTTC.